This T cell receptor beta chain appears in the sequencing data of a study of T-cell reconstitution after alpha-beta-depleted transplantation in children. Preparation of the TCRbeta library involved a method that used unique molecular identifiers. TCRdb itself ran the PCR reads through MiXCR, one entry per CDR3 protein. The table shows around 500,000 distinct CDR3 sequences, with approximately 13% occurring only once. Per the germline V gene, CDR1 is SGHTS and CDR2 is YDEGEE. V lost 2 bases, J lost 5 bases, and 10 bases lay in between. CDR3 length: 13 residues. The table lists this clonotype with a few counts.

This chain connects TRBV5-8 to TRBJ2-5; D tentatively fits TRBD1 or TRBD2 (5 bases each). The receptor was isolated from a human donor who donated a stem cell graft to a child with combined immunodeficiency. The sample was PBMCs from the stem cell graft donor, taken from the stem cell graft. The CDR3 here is CASSFNRRETQYF. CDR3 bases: TGTGCCAGCAGCTTCAACAGGAGGGAGACCCAGTACTTC. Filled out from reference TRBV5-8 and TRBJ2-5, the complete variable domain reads EAGVTQSPTHLIKTRGQQATLRCSPISGHTSVYWYQQALGLGLQFLLWYDEGEERNRGNFPPRFSGRQFPNYSSELNVNALELEDSALYLCASSFNRRETQYFGPGTRLLVL.